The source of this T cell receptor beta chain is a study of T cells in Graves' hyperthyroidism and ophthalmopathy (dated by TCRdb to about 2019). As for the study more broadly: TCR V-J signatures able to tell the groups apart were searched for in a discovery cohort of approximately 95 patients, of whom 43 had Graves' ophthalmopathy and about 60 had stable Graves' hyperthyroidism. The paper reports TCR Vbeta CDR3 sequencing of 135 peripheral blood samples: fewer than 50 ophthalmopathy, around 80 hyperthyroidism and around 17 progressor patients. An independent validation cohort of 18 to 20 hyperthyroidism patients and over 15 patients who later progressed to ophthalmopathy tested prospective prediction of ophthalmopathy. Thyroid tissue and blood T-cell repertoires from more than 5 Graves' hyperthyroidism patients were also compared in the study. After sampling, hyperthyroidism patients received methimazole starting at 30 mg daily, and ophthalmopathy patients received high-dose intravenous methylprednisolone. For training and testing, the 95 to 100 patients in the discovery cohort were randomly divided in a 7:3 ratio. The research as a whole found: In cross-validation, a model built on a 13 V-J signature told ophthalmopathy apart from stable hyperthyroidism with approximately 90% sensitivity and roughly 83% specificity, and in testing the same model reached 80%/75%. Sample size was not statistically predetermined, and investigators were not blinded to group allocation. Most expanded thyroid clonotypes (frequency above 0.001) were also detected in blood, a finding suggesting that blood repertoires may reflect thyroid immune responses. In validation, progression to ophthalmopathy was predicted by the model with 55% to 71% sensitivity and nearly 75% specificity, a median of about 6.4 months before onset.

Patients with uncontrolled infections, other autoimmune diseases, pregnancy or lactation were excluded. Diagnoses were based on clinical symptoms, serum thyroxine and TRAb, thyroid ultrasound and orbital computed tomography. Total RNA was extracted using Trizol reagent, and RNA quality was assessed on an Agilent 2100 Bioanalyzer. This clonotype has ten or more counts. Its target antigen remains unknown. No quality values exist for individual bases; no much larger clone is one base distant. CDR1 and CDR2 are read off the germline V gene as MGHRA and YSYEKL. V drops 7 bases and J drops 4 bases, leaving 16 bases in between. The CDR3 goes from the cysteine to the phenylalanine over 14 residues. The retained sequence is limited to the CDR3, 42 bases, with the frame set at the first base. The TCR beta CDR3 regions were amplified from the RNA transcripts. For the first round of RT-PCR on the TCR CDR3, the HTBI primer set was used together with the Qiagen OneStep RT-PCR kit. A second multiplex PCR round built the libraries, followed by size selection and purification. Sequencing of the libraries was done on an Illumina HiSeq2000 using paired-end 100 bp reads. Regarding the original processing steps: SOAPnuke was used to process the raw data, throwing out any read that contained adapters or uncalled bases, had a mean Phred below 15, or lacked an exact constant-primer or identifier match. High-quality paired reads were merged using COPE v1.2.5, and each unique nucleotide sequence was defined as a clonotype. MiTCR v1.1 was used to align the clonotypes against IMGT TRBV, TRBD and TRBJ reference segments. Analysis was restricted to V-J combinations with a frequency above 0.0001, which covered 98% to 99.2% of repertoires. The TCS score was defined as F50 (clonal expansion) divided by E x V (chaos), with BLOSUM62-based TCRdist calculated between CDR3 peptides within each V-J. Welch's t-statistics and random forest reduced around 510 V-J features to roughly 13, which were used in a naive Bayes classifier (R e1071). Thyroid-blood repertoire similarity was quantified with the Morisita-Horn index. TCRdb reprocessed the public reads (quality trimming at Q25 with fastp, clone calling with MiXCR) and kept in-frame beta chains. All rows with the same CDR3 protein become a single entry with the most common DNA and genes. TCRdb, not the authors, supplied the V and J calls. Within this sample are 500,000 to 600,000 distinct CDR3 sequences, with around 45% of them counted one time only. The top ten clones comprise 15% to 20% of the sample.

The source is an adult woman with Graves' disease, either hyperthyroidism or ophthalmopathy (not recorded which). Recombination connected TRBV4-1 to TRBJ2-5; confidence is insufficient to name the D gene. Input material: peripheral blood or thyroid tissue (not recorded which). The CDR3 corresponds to CASNQVYLAETQYF. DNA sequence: TGCGCCAGCAACCAGGTCTATCTTGCAGAGACCCAGTACTTC.